A single sample is the source of the 29 T cell receptor beta chains below, sequenced in a study of technical replicates of blood from several donors. The repertoire was sequenced with immunoSEQ multiplex PCR; TCRdb's copy has only in-frame clones and lacks some. The table has approximately 77,000 clones, approximately 94% seen once. The specimen sequenced was T cells isolated from PBMCs. Receptors were obtained from a human donor in good health.

J is TRBJ2-1 and V is TRBV29-1; D is ambiguous. Trimming took off 4 bases at V and 6 bases at J, with 10 bases between the two ends. The CDR3 extends over 12 amino acids. Germline V gene data show CDR1 as SQVTM and CDR2 as ANQGSEA. The CDR3 protein is CSVGRFSNEQFF. The CDR3 DNA reads TGCAGCGTTGGGAGATTTTCCAATGAGCAGTTCTTC.

This chain links TRBV5-1 with TRBJ2-2, with 11 bases aligning to TRBD1. This CDR3 has 14 amino acids. Germline V gene data show CDR1 as SGHRS and CDR2 as YFSETQ. Losses at the gene ends were 9 bases for V and 5 bases for J; bases not matched to a gene: 6. The CDR3 loop reads CANSGTGGTGELFF. CDR3 nucleotides: TGCGCCAATTCCGGGACAGGGGGGACCGGGGAGCTGTTTTTT.

This chain links TRBV29-1 with TRBJ2-5; 8 nucleotides align to TRBD2. This CDR3 comprises 13 residues. The V gene's germline CDR1 is SQVTM and CDR2 ANQGSEA. Trimming took 6 bases from V and 5 from J; bases not matched to a gene: 8. CDR3 protein: CSVKPAGVETQYF. CDR3 bases: TGCAGCGTCAAACCAGCGGGAGTTGAGACCCAGTACTTC.

The genes are TRBV19 and TRBJ2-3, with 12 bases aligning to TRBD2. The trim removed 5 bases at V and 4 bases at J, leaving 1 base unmatched. Germline V gene sequence: CDR1 LNHDA, CDR2 SQIVND (reference sequence). The CDR3 has 14 residues. The CDR3 region is CASSRLAGADTQYF. In DNA, the CDR3 is TGTGCCAGTAGTCGACTAGCGGGAGCAGATACGCAGTATTTT.

The chain couples TRBV9 to TRBJ2-1, with 10 bases fitting TRBD2. This CDR3 has 15 residues. V trimming: 2 bases; J trimming: 1 base; junction bases outside the gene matches: 0. The germline V gene encodes CDR1 SGDLS and CDR2 YYNGEE. The CDR3 nucleotides are TGTGCCAGCAGCGTGACTAGCGGGTCCTACAATGAGCAGTTCTTC. It translates to CASSVTSGSYNEQFF.

The chain recombines TRBV28 with TRBJ2-1; tentatively, D is TRBD2 (6 bases). The CDR3 totals 14 residues. CDR1 MDHEN and CDR2 SYDVKM come from the germline V gene. Between the trimmed V and J ends, which lost 7 bases and 9 bases, there was a span of 19 bases. CDR3 in DNA: TGTGCCAGCACGCCCCTAGGGGAGGCCCTTGAGCAGTTCTTC. This translates into CASTPLGEALEQFF.

The chain employs TRBV10-3 and TRBJ2-7, with D maybe TRBD1 (6 bases). CDR1 is ENHRY and CDR2 is SYGVKD in the germline V gene. The CDR3 consists of 12 residues. Trimming stripped 8 bases from V and 3 bases from J, with 11 bases between. The CDR3 nucleotides read TGTGCCATCGCTCGGACAGACTACGAGCAGTACTTC. Encoded protein: CAIARTDYEQYF.

The chain uses TRBV2 and TRBJ2-2; D not certain. V was shortened by 4 bases and J by 0 bases, with 15 bases between the two germline ends. The CDR3 totals 17 residues. Germline V CDR1 and CDR2: SNHLY, FYNNEI. This chain's CDR3 is CASSVINADSNTGELFF. CDR3 DNA: TGTGCCAGCAGTGTCATTAATGCTGACTCGAACACCGGGGAGCTGTTTTTT. Variable domain in full (rest from reference TRBV2 and TRBJ2-2): EPEVTQTPSHQVTQMGQEVILRCVPISNHLYFYWYRQILGQKVEFLVSFYNNEISEKSEIFDDQFSVERPDGSNFTLKIRSTKLEDSAMYFCASSVINADSNTGELFFGEGSRLTVL.

The chain recombines TRBV27 with TRBJ2-1, with 10 bases lining up with TRBD2. Losses at the gene ends were 2 bases for V and 5 bases for J; bases not matched to a gene: 9. This CDR3 comprises 17 residues. Germline CDR1 reads MNHEY; CDR2 reads SMNVEV (reference sequence). CDR3 sequence: CASSLNVAGGRNNEQFF. Here the CDR3 DNA reads TGTGCCAGCAGTTTAAATGTAGCGGGAGGCCGAAACAATGAGCAGTTCTTC.

This sequence joins TRBV7-9 and TRBJ2-7; tentative D call: TRBD1 (6 bases). Germline V gene data show CDR1 as SEHNR and CDR2 as FQNEAQ (reference sequence). V was cut by 3 bases and J by 3 bases, with 12 bases left in between. The CDR3 has 14 amino acids. The CDR3 region is CASSFDRNYYEQYF. CDR3 bases: TGTGCCAGCAGCTTTGACAGGAACTACTACGAGCAGTACTTC.

The CDR3 region has the DNA TGTGCCAGCAGACAGGGGGCGAGTGAAAAACTGTTTTTT. Its protein product is CASRQGASEKLFF. V usage is TRBV28 and J usage is TRBJ1-4, with 9 bases aligning to TRBD1. This CDR3 contains 13 residues. The V gene end was trimmed by 6 bases and the J gene end by 7 bases; junction bases not matched to a gene: 3. Germline CDR1 MDHEN, CDR2 SYDVKM.

This clone is a singleton in its sample. The chain combines TRBV6-6 with TRBJ1-1; D is ambiguous. The ends were cut back, 7 bases at V and 4 bases at J, with 13 bases in the middle. The CDR3 loop spans 13 amino acids. Germline values: CDR1 MNHNY, CDR2 SVGAGI (reference sequence). For the CDR3, the DNA is TGTGCCAGCATCAACCGGGTGTTCACTGAAGCTTTCTTT. Translating gives CASINRVFTEAFF.

The chain has TRBV30 and TRBJ2-2; 8 bases align to TRBD2. The CDR3 loop spans 15 amino acids. The ends lost 0 bases at V and 8 bases at J; junction bases unmatched: 8. Germline CDR1 is GTSNPN and CDR2 is SVGIG (reference sequence). CDR3 sequence reads: CAWSVTGGLGGELFF. DNA of the CDR3: TGTGCCTGGAGTGTTACGGGAGGGCTAGGTGGGGAGCTGTTTTTT.

The chain uses TRBV27 and TRBJ2-1; TRBD1 agrees at 9 bases. This CDR3 has 13 amino acids. The trim removed 3 bases at V and 10 bases at J, leaving 4 bases unmatched. CDR1 and CDR2 from the germline V gene are MNHEY and SMNVEV (reference sequence). CDR3 coding DNA: TGTGCCAGCAGTTTGTTGACAGGGGGAGAGCAGTTCTTC. Protein sequence: CASSLLTGGEQFF.

This clone was counted a single time. V and J are TRBV6-5 and TRBJ1-5; D is ambiguous. CDR1 and CDR2 from the germline V gene are MNHEY and SVGAGI. The CDR3 consists of 14 residues. The V gene lost 4 bases and the J gene lost 0 bases, with 7 bases spanning the gap. The CDR3 DNA is TGTGCCAGCAGTTCCGGGAATAGCAATCAGCCCCAGCATTTT. This codes for CASSSGNSNQPQHF.

This chain uses TRBV7-2 with TRBJ2-1; 10 bases line up with TRBD2. This CDR3 is built from 17 residues. CDR1 is SGHTA and CDR2 is FQGNSA in the germline V gene. Trimming at V came to 2 bases and at J to 0 bases, leaving 4 bases not matched to a gene. In nucleotides, the CDR3 is TGTGCCAGCAGCTTATTGAGCGGGAGGGCCTCCTACAATGAGCAGTTCTTC. It specifies CASSLLSGRASYNEQFF.

The CDR3 DNA sequence: TGTGCCAGCTCACCTCGGGACAATGAGCAGTTCTTC. The encoded protein is CASSPRDNEQFF. The rearrangement uses TRBV18 and TRBJ2-1; no clear D. Germline CDR1 and CDR2: KGHSH and LQKENI. V was cut by 3 bases and J by 5 bases, with 5 bases left in between. This CDR3 has 12 residues. Based on the CDR3 plus reference TRBV18 and TRBJ2-1, the full variable domain is NAGVMQNPRHLVRRRGQEARLRCSPMKGHSHVYWYRQLPEEGLKFMVYLQKENIIDESGMPKERFSAEFPKEGPSILRIQQVVRGDSAAYFCASSPRDNEQFFGPGTRLTVL.

The chain links TRBV30 to TRBJ1-2; TRBD1 matches at 7 bases. V trimming: 1 base; J trimming: 5 bases; junction bases outside the gene matches: 4. The germline gives CDR1 GTSNPN, CDR2 SVGIG (reference sequence). This CDR3 is built from 13 residues. The DNA for the CDR3 is TGTGCCTGGAGTGGGGGACAGAGTTATGGCTACACCTTC. This sequence encodes CAWSGGQSYGYTF. Variable domain in full (rest from reference TRBV30 and TRBJ1-2): SQTIHQWPATLVQPVGSPLSLECTVEGTSNPNLYWYRQAAGRGLQLLFYSVGIGQISSEVPQNLSASRPQDRQFILSSKKLLLSDSGFYLCAWSGGQSYGYTFGSGTRLTVV.

V is TRBV6-6 and J is TRBJ2-1, with TRBD2 matching 7 bases. There are 14 residues in the CDR3. CDR1 is MNHNY, CDR2 SVGAGI, per germline (reference sequence). Trimming cost V 6 bases and J 4 bases; bases outside gene matches: 6. DNA for the CDR3: TGTGCCAGCAGGGCCCAGCGGGAATACAATGAGCAGTTCTTC. Translating it yields CASRAQREYNEQFF.

The J gene is TRBJ2-5, the V gene TRBV27; no definite D call. Germline-derived CDR1 and CDR2 are MNHEY and SMNVEV (reference sequence). The CDR3 is 14 residues long. The ends were cut back, 3 bases at V and 3 bases at J, with 11 bases in the middle. CDR3 amino acids: CASSFIPGKETQYF. The CDR3 DNA sequence: TGTGCCAGCAGTTTTATTCCAGGCAAAGAGACCCAGTACTTC.

This clone was seen a handful of times. The chain joins TRBV16 to TRBJ1-1; unclear D gene. Germline V gene lookup returns CDR1 KGHSY and CDR2 FQNENV. V was trimmed by 4 bases and J by 5 bases, leaving 11 bases between them. The CDR3 extends over 13 amino acids. CDR3 sequence reads: CASSPARETEAFF. DNA of the CDR3: TGTGCCAGCAGCCCTGCACGGGAAACTGAAGCTTTCTTT.

Concerning this clone itself: Relative to the germline gene, one junction end is altered; a read error may explain this. The chain carries TRBV2 and TRBJ2-4, with D perhaps TRBD1 (7 bases). CDR1 is SNHLY, CDR2 FYNNEI, per germline. The CDR3 runs 15 residues. The CDR3 loop is CAGSQDREAKNIQYF. CDR3 nucleotide sequence: TGTGCCGGCAGCCAAGACAGGGAGGCAAAAAACATTCAGTACTTC.

The chain combines TRBV30 with TRBJ2-3, with 8 bases matching TRBD2. The CDR3 is 12 residues long. J gave up 6 bases and V 4 bases, and 3 bases lay outside the gene matches. Germline CDR1 reads GTSNPN; CDR2 reads SVGIG (reference sequence). The CDR3: CAWTSGGDTQYF. CDR3 in DNA: TGTGCCTGGACCTCGGGAGGGGATACGCAGTATTTT. Filled out from reference TRBV30 and TRBJ2-3, the complete variable domain reads SQTIHQWPATLVQPVGSPLSLECTVEGTSNPNLYWYRQAAGRGLQLLFYSVGIGQISSEVPQNLSASRPQDRQFILSSKKLLLSDSGFYLCAWTSGGDTQYFGPGTRLTVL.

V usage is TRBV10-3 and J usage is TRBJ1-5; D might be TRBD1 (5 bases). Germline V gene sequence: CDR1 ENHRY, CDR2 SYGVKD. The CDR3 is 14 residues long. V lost 3 bases, J lost 3 bases, and 9 bases lay in between. CDR3 region: CAISDTDNNQPQHF. As DNA, the CDR3 is TGTGCCATCAGTGACACGGACAACAATCAGCCCCAGCATTTT.

The chain couples TRBV7-6 to TRBJ2-3; 7 bases map to TRBD2. Germline V lookup: CDR1 SGHVS, CDR2 FNYEAQ. Germline trimming cut 1 base from V and 2 bases from J; bases unmatched to any gene: 3. The length of the CDR3 is 15 residues. Here the CDR3 reads CASSLGAGLTDTQYF. As DNA, the CDR3 is TGTGCCAGCAGCTTAGGAGCGGGACTCACAGATACGCAGTATTTT.

The chain carries TRBV4-2 and TRBJ1-2, with 7 bases identical to TRBD1. Germline assignment: CDR1 LGHNA and CDR2 YNFKEQ. V lost 5 bases to trimming and J lost 3 bases; unmatched junction nucleotides: 3. The CDR3 extends over 13 amino acids. The CDR3 protein is CASSFTGDYGYTF. CDR3 bases: TGTGCCAGCAGCTTTACAGGGGACTATGGCTACACCTTC.

The rearrangement joins TRBV6-1 to TRBJ2-1; D gene ambiguous. The CDR3 has 12 residues. Deletions cut 5 bases from V and 6 bases from J, with 8 bases between. Germline V lookup: CDR1 MNHNS, CDR2 SASEGT. CDR3 DNA sequence: TGTGCCAGCAGTAGACTCATCAATGAGCAGTTCTTC. Translated: CASSRLINEQFF.

The chain employs TRBV28 and TRBJ1-2, with D possibly matching TRBD1 (6 bases). Deletions cut 3 bases from V and 5 bases from J, with 10 bases between. The CDR3 spans 13 residues. Germline loops: CDR1 MDHEN, CDR2 SYDVKM. The DNA of the CDR3 is TGTGCCAGCAGTTTGGGGGCTTTATATGGCTACACCTTC. This translates into CASSLGALYGYTF.

The rearrangement joins TRBV2 to TRBJ2-1, with TRBD2 matching over 8 bases. CDR1 is SNHLY and CDR2 is FYNNEI in the germline V gene. After removal of 4 bases from V and 4 bases from J, the junction contained 3 bases not matched to a gene. The CDR3 consists of 14 residues. In nucleotides, the CDR3 is TGTGCCAGCAGTGGACTAGCGATTTACAATGAGCAGTTCTTC. Encoded protein: CASSGLAIYNEQFF. Variable domain in full (rest from reference TRBV2 and TRBJ2-1): EPEVTQTPSHQVTQMGQEVILRCVPISNHLYFYWYRQILGQKVEFLVSFYNNEISEKSEIFDDQFSVERPDGSNFTLKIRSTKLEDSAMYFCASSGLAIYNEQFFGPGTRLTVL.